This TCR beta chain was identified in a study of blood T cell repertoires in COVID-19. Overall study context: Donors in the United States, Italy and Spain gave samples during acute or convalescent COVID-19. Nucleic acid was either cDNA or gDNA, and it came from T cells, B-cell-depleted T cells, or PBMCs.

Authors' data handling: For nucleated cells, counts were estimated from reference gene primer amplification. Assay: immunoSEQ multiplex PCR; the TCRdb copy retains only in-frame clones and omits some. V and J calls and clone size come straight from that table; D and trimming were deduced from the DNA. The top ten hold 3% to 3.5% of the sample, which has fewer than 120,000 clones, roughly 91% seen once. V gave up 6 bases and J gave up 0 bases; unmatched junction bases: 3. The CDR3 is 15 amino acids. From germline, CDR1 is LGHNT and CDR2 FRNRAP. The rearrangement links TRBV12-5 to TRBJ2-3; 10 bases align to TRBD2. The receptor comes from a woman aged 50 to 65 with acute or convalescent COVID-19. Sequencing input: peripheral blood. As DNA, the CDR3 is TGTGCTAGTGGAAAGACTAGCGGGAGCACAGATACGCAGTATTTT. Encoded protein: CASGKTSGSTDTQYF.